This T cell receptor (beta chain) was recorded in a study of cytomegalovirus exposure and HLA in healthy donors. Likely unrecorded immune exposures existed in these nominally healthy donors. Regarding the study as a whole: According to the study, 150 to 200 TCR beta chains were cytomegalovirus-associated. For most TCR beta V segments, an earlier analysis put the productive rate at about 90% or about 30% of the time.

The J segment lost 4 bases and the V segment lost 8 bases, leaving 12 bases of the junction unmatched. There are 17 residues in the CDR3. The germline V gene encodes CDR1 KGHSH and CDR2 LQKENI. Concerning this clone: The antigen is undetermined.

It was with 60 Vbeta and 13 Jbeta primers that the PCR ran. In the study's own analysis: Later analysis identified some 80 million unique TCR beta chains, about 10 million shared. The repertoire was sequenced with immunoSEQ multiplex PCR; TCRdb's copy has only in-frame clones and lacks some. V and J calls and clone size follow that table, whereas D and trimming were derived from the DNA. In the table there are 120,000 to 150,000 clones, over 75% of which are singletons. The sequence came from a woman aged 45-65 years in good health and CMV-seropositive. The rearrangement links TRBV18 to TRBJ2-2; 11 bases are a match to TRBD1. Sequencing was done on a sample of PBMCs. The DNA for the CDR3 is TGTGCCAGCCCGCCAACCCAAGGGACAGGGGGCACCGGGGAGCTGTTTTTT. It codes for CASPPTQGTGGTGELFF.